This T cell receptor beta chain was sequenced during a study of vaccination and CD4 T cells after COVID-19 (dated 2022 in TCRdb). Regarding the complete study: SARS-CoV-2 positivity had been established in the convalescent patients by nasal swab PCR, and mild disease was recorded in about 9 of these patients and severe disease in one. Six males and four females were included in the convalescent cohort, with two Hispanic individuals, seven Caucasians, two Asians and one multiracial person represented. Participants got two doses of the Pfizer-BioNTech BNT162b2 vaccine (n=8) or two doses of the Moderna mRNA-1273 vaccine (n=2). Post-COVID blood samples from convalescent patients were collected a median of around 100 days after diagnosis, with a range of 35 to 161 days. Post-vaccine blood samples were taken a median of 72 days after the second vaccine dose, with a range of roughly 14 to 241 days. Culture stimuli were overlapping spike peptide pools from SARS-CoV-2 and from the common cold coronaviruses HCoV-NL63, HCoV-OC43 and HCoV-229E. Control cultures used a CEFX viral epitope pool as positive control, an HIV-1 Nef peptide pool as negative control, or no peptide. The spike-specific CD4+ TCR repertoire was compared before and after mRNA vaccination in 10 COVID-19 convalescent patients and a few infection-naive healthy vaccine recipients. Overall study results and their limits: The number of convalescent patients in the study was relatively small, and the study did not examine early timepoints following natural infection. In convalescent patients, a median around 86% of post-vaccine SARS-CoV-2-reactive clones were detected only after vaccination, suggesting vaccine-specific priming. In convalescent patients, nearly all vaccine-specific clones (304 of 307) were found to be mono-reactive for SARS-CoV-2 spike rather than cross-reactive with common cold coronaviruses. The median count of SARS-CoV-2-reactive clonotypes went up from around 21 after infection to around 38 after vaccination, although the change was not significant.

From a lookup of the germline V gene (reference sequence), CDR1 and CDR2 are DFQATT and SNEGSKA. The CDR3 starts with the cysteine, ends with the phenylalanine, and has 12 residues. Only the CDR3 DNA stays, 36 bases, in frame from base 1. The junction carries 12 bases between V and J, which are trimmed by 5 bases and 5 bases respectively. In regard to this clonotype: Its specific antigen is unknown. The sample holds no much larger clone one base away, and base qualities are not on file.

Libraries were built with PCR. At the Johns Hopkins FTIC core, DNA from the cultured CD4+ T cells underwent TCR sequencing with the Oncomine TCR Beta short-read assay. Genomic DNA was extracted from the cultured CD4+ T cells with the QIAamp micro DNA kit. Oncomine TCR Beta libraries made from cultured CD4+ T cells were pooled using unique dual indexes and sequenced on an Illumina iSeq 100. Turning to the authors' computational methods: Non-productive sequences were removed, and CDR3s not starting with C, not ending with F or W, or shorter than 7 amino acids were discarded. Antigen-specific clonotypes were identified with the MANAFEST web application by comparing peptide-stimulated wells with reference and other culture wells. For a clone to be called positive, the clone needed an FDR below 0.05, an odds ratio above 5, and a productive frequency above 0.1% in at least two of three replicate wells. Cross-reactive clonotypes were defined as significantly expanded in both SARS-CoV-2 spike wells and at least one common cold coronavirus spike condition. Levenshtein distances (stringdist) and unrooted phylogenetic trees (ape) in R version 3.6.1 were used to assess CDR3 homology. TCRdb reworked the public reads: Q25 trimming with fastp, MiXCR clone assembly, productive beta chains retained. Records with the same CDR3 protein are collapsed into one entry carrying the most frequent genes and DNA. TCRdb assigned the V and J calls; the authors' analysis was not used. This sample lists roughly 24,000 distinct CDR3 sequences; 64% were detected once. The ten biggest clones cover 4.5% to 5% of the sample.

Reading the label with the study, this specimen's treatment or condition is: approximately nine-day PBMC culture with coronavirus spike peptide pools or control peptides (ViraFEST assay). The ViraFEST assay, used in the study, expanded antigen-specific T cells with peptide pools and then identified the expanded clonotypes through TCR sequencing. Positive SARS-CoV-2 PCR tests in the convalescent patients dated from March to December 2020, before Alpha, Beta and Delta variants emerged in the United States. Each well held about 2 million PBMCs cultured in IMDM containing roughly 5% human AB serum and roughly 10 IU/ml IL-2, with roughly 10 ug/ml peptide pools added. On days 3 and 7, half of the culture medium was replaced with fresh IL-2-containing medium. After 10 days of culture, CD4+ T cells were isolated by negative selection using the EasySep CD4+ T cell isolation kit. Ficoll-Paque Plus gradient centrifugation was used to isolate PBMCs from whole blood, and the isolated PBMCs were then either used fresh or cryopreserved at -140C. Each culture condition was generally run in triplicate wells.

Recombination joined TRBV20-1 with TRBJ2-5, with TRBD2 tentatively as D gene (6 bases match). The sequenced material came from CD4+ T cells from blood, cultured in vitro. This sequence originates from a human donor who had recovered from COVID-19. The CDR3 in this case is CSAGRGRETQYF. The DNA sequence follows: TGCAGTGCTGGGCGGGGTAGGGAGACCCAGTACTTC.